This T cell receptor beta chain was sequenced in a study of molecular identifiers for immune sequencing clone quantification. TCRdb re-analysed the PCR reads in MiXCR, keeping a single row per CDR3 protein. Among under 650,000 distinct CDR3 sequences listed, 20% were seen once. Per the germline V gene, CDR1 is MNHEY and CDR2 is SVGAGI. The CDR3 sequence is 15 residues long. V lost 2 bases, J lost 9 bases, and 5 bases stayed unmatched. Worth noting for this clonotype: It may be a read error: a sequence one base away is much more abundant.

The rearrangement joins TRBV6-5 to TRBJ2-1, with 12 bases lining up with TRBD2. The clonotype was recovered from a human donor in good health. Some libraries in this study had Jurkat cell RNA spiked in. The sequenced material came from naive CD8+ T cells from blood, with Jurkat cell RNA spiked in. Noted subset: FACS-sorted CD8+CD4-CCR7+CD45RA+ naive T cells. CDR3 nucleotide sequence: TGTGCCAGCAGTTACGCTTCTAGCGGGGGGGTTGAGCAGTTCTTC. It encodes CASSYASSGGVEQFF.